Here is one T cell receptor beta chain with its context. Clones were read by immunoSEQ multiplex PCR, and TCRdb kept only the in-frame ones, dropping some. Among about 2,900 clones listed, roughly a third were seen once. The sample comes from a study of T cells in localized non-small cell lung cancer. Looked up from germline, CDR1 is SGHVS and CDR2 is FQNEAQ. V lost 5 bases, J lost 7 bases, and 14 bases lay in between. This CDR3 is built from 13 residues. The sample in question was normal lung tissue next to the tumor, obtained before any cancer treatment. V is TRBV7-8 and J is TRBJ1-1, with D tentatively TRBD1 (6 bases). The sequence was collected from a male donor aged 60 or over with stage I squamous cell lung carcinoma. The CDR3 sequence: CASSRAGHLEAFF. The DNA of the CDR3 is TGTGCCAGCAGCCGAGCGGGACACCTTGAAGCTTTCTTT.